This TCR beta chain stems from a study of cytomegalovirus exposure and HLA in healthy donors. Study-wide points: There was a cluster of highly shared sequence variants that was likely a sequencing artifact.

There are 15 residues in the CDR3. The V gene's germline CDR1 is SGHKS and CDR2 YYEKEE (reference sequence). Trimming took 0 bases from V and 5 from J, leaving 14 bases between them. It was with 60 Vbeta and 13 Jbeta primers that the PCR ran. Only in-frame clones appear in the TCRdb table, and some are missing; sequencing was by immunoSEQ multiplex PCR. The table has roughly 83,000 clones, over 60% seen once. As for this clone: Antigen: not known.

The chain couples TRBV5-5 to TRBJ1-2; tentatively, D is TRBD1 (5 bases). The receptor was isolated from a man in his 60s in good health and CMV-seronegative. Specimen: PBMCs. The chain's CDR3 is CASSLGQSNIYGYTF. CDR3 DNA: TGTGCCAGCAGCTTGGGACAGTCCAATATTTATGGCTACACCTTC. Full variable domain (remainder filled in from reference TRBV5-5 and TRBJ1-2): DAGVTQSPTHLIKTRGQQVTLRCSPISGHKSVSWYQQVLGQGPQFIFQYYEKEERGRGNFPDRFSARQFPNYSSELNVNALLLGDSALYLCASSLGQSNIYGYTFGSGTRLTVV.